This T cell receptor beta chain comes out of a study of read filtering for tumor transcriptome and immune sequencing. From germline, CDR1 is MNHEY and CDR2 SMNVEV (reference sequence). Trimming pared 4 bases from V and 1 base from J, leaving 7 bases between. This CDR3 is built from 13 residues. From around 440 ng of RNA, a library with molecular barcoded alpha/delta and beta/gamma adaptors was made. TCRdb re-called the reads with MiXCR, one entry per CDR3 protein. The data contain 7,000 to 10,000 distinct CDR3 sequences, approximately 15% of them singletons. This clonotype was seen many times. The V and J genes are TRBV27 and TRBJ1-1, with D unclear. The source material was a population of CD138-negative cells sorted from bone marrow. This receptor was identified in a donor older than 35 with multiple myeloma. In DNA form, the CDR3 reads TGTGCCAGCAGTTGGTGGGAGAACACTGAAGCTTTCTTT. The encoded protein is CASSWWENTEAFF.